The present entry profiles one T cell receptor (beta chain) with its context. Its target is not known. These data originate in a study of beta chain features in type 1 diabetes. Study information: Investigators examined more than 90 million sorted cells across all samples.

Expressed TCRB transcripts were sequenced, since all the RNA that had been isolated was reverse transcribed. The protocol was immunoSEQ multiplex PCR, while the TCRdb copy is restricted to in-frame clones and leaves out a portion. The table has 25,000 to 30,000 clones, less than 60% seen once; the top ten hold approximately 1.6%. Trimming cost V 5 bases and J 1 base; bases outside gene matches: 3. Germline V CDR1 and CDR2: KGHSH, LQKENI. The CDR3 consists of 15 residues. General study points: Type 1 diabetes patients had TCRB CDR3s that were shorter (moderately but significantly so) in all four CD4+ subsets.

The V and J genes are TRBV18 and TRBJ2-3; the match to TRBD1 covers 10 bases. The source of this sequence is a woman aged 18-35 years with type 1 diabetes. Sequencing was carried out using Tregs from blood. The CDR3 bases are TGTGCCAGCTCATTCGGACAGGGGGGCACAGATACGCAGTATTTT. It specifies CASSFGQGGTDTQYF. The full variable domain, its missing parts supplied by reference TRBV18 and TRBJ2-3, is NAGVMQNPRHLVRRRGQEARLRCSPMKGHSHVYWYRQLPEEGLKFMVYLQKENIIDESGMPKERFSAEFPKEGPSILRIQQVVRGDSAAYFCASSFGQGGTDTQYFGPGTRLTVL.